The T cell receptor (beta chain) described here comes from a study of identical twins (dated by TCRdb to about 2016). Some background on the complete study: The study deep-sequenced TCR alpha and beta repertoires from monozygotic twins, unrelated adults of various ages and cord blood to test whether fetal clonotypes persist. Replicate twin experiments were performed at different times using different library preparation protocols to rule out contamination.

The CDR3 sequence holds 17 residues, the cysteine and phenylalanine included. Only the CDR3 portion is preserved as DNA: 51 bases, with reading frame beginning at the first base. From a lookup of the germline V gene, CDR1 and CDR2 are SGHAT and FQNNGV. Between the V and J ends, shortened by 2 bases and 0 bases respectively, the junction contains 16 bases. Every donor was a healthy Caucasian. As for this clonotype: Its antigen has not been determined. Base quality data are lacking; no much larger clone is found one base away.

Study-wide findings and limitations: Because the same donors could not be followed over many years, the conclusions depended on cross-sectional statistical analysis. Zero-insertion analyses could be partly confounded by invariant T cells such as MAIT and iNKT, although diverse VJ usage argued against such confounding for most clonotypes. Compared with coincidental sharing between unrelated individuals, an excess of low generation-probability sequences was observed among out-of-frame TCR alpha sequences shared between twins. A weaker excess of twin sharing was found in beta out-of-frame sequences because the signal-to-noise ratio was lowered by fewer shared sequences. Fewer insertions were carried by abundant cord blood beta clonotypes; a weaker similar trend was observed in young adult naive repertoires, while no such trend was observed in memory repertoires. In monozygotic twins, recombination models systematically underestimated out-of-frame TCR alpha sharing, but the models matched the sharing seen between unrelated individuals.

The method was 5' RACE. TCRdb names Illumina HiSeq 2000 as the instrument used. A universal primer binding site was introduced by template switching, and a unique molecular identifier was present in the final cDNA, enabling accurate counting of TCR cDNA molecules. First-strand cDNA for TCR alpha and beta chains was synthesized from specific primers in the conserved constant-segment region. To control for contamination, every cDNA library carried two barcodes: a SMART-Mk sample barcode plus Illumina barcodes. TruSeq adapter sequences along with Illumina sample barcodes were introduced in two successive PCR steps. TCR alpha and beta cDNA libraries were sequenced on the Illumina HiSeq platform with custom primers. For the original study's pipeline: MiGEC processed the raw reads to extract unique molecular identifiers, while MiXCR was used to determine the CDR3 positions. For each individual, recombination models were inferred using an EM algorithm with the repgenHMM and IGoR tools. Shared clonotype analysis was performed with the tcR package in R, normalizing sharing by the product of cloneset sizes. To study raw recombination without the effects of thymic and clonal selection, out-of-frame nonproductive sequences were analyzed. TCRdb reran the public reads through fastp at Q25 and MiXCR, keeping productive beta chains. Each CDR3 protein appears once, grouped with its most common genes and DNA. The V and J calls come from TCRdb's annotation, not from the publication. The sample table lists approximately 1.8 million distinct CDR3 sequences, roughly 35% of them with a count of one. Under 0.35% of the sample is in the top ten clones.

The chain was built from TRBV11-2 and TRBJ1-2; the D gene assignment is ambiguous. Sequencing was performed on cord blood. The receptor comes from a newborn girl in good health. The DNA sequence is as follows: TGTGCCAGCAGCTTAACGGTGGGGTCTTTAGCTAACTATGGCTACACCTTC. Protein translation: CASSLTVGSLANYGYTF.